Listed here is a single T cell receptor beta chain. Its specificity is unknown. Each diagnosis was determined on the basis of clinical symptoms, serum thyroxine, TRAb, thyroid ultrasound and orbital computed tomography. These data originate in a study of Graves' ophthalmopathy and Graves' hyperthyroidism. Points from the study as a whole: The model's prediction of ophthalmopathy progression had 70.59% sensitivity and 72% to 80% specificity.

CDR3 regions of TCR beta were amplified from RNA transcripts. A first-round RT-PCR used HTBI primers, followed by a second-round multiplex PCR. TCRdb processed the multiplex PCR reads anew with MiXCR; each CDR3 protein has one entry. The table records about 640,000 distinct CDR3 sequences, more than 40% of them present only once. Germline V CDR1 and CDR2: LNHDA, SQIVND (reference sequence). V was trimmed by 3 bases and J by 6 bases, leaving 9 bases between them. CDR3 length equals 13 residues. The TCR comes from an adult man with Graves' ophthalmopathy. The genes are TRBV19 and TRBJ1-5; no firm D call. Source material: peripheral blood. The CDR3 bases are TGTGCCAGTAGTATTGCCAGTCGTCAGCCCCAGCATTTT. This gives the protein CASSIASRQPQHF.